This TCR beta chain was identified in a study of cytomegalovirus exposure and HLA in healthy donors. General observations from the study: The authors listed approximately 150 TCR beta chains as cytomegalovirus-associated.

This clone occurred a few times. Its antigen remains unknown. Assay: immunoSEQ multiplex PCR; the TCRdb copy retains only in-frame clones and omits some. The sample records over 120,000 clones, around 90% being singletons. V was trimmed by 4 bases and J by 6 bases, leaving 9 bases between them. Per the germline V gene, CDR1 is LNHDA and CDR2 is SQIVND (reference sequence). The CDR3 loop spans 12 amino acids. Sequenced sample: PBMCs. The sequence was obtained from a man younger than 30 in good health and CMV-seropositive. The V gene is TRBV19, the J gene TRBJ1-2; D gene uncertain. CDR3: CASSTTGDGYTF. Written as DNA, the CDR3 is TGTGCCAGTAGTACGACGGGAGATGGCTACACCTTC.